A single TCR beta chain is shown here with its context. These data belong to a study of blood T cell repertoires in COVID-19. Study-level information: T cells, B-cell-depleted T cells, or PBMCs supplied cDNA or gDNA.

Seattle participants joined during active infection and were tracked over time. Assay: immunoSEQ multiplex PCR; the TCRdb copy retains only in-frame clones and omits some. The sample lists 540,000 or so clones; around 90% were seen once. The germline CDR1 and CDR2 sequences are SGHRS and YFSETQ. The CDR3 sequence is 13 residues long. The V and J ends lost 4 bases and 1 base respectively, with 8 bases between them. The TCR originated in a woman in her forties or fifties with COVID-19, enrolled during active disease. This chain uses TRBV5-1 with TRBJ2-5, with D possibly TRBD1 on 5 matching bases. The sequenced sample consisted of peripheral blood. CDR3 nucleotides: TGCGCCAGCAGCATCAGGGTCCAAGAGACCCAGTACTTC. Translation gives CASSIRVQETQYF.